Below are 32 T cell receptor beta chains sequenced from a single sample in a study of blood T cells in healthy people across ages. Alongside a J-beta primer mix, a sample-barcoded 5' primer served in a second PCR lasting about 7 to 12 cycles. MiXCR, run by TCRdb on the 5' RACE reads, gives a single entry per CDR3 protein. Of around 800,000 distinct CDR3 sequences listed, 60% to 80% are singletons. Sequencing was carried out using blood. These receptors originate from a man aged 25 to 40 in good health.

In this sample, this clonotype turned up once. V usage is TRBV29-1 and J usage is TRBJ1-1; a possible D gene is TRBD1 (6 bases). The V and J ends lost 5 bases and 7 bases respectively, with 11 bases between them. CDR3 length: 11 amino acids. Germline assignment: CDR1 SQVTM and CDR2 ANQGSEA. CDR3 sequence (DNA): TGCAGCGTTCATACAGGGAGTGAAGCTTTCTTT. Its translation is CSVHTGSEAFF.

This clonotype was counted a few times. The chain uses TRBV7-2 and TRBJ2-1, with 8 bases lining up with TRBD2. Trimming removed 0 bases from V and 12 bases from J; junction bases left unmatched: 10. From germline, CDR1 is SGHTA and CDR2 FQGNSA. The CDR3 is 15 amino acids. The CDR3 loop is CASSLAGSGVDLQFF. The DNA for the CDR3 is TGTGCCAGCAGCTTAGCTGGTAGCGGGGTCGATCTGCAGTTCTTC.

The chain's CDR3 is CASSPRTAHEQYF. The CDR3 DNA reads TGTGCCAGCAGCCCAAGGACAGCTCACGAGCAGTACTTC. The chain joins TRBV9 to TRBJ2-4; a weak D match, TRBD1 (6 bases). The J call could be wrong; TRBJ2-7 is a better fit for the DNA end. The CDR3 runs to 13 residues. Per germline, CDR1 SGDLS and CDR2 YYNGEE.

V gene TRBV7-6 combines with J gene TRBJ1-4; unclear D gene. Trimming shortened V by 1 base and J by 4 bases, and 16 bases separated the two germline ends. The CDR3 runs 17 residues. From germline, CDR1 is SGHVS and CDR2 FNYEAQ. CDR3 in amino acids: CASSLVPRAELNEKLFF. For the CDR3, the DNA is TGTGCCAGCAGCTTAGTACCCCGGGCCGAGCTTAATGAAAAACTGTTTTTT.

The chain has TRBV21-1 and TRBJ2-7; TRBD1, the table's D call, was not compared with the DNA. TRBV21-1 is reported as a pseudogene. The CDR3 sequence is 15 residues long. Here the CDR3 reads CASSKARRVGGEQYF. CDR3 coding DNA: TGTGCCAGCAGCAAAGCGCGGAGGGTAGGGGGCGAGCAGTACTTC.

The chain has TRBV7-9 and TRBJ2-4; a possible D gene is TRBD2 (6 bases). The germline gives CDR1 SEHNR, CDR2 FQNEAQ (reference sequence). V was shortened by 1 base and J by 9 bases, with 7 bases between the two germline ends. CDR3 length: 12 residues. The DNA for the CDR3 is TGTGCCAGCAGCTTAGAGGGAGGCATTCAGTACTTC. It translates to CASSLEGGIQYF.

This clonotype was seen only a few times. The J gene is TRBJ2-3, the V gene TRBV29-1; no firm D call. Between the trimmed V and J ends, which lost 4 bases and 0 bases, there was a span of 5 bases. The CDR3 is made up of 12 amino acids. Per the germline V gene, CDR1 is SQVTM and CDR2 is ANQGSEA. The CDR3 DNA reads as TGCAGCGTTGTAGCTAGCACAGATACGCAGTATTTT. Translated, it gives CSVVASTDTQYF.

This rearrangement joins TRBV29-1 to TRBJ2-7; 8 bases are a match to TRBD1. V lost 5 bases and J lost 3; bases outside the gene matches: 3. The germline V gene has CDR1 SQVTM and CDR2 ANQGSEA. This CDR3 is 12 amino acids long. The CDR3 DNA is TGCAGCGTTCACGGACAGGGCTACGAGCAGTACTTC. Protein product: CSVHGQGYEQYF.

Here the CDR3 reads CASSLETPSTDTQYF. For the CDR3, the DNA is TGTGCCAGCAGTTTGGAGACTCCAAGCACAGATACGCAGTATTTT. The chain combines TRBV28 with TRBJ2-3; D is unresolved. V was cut by 3 bases and J by 0 bases, with 10 bases left in between. The CDR3 extends over 15 amino acids. Germline V gene sequence: CDR1 MDHEN, CDR2 SYDVKM.

Here the CDR3 DNA reads TGTGCCAGCAGTTTAAGGGGGCTAGCGGGGGACAATGAGCAGTTCTTC. It is translated as CASSLRGLAGDNEQFF. V is TRBV12-3 or TRBV12-4 and J is TRBJ2-1; 10 positions match TRBD2. This CDR3 region has 16 residues. Losses at the gene ends were 2 bases for V and 5 bases for J; bases not matched to a gene: 6.

The rearrangement uses TRBV9 and TRBJ2-2, with D perhaps being TRBD1 or TRBD2 (5 bases each). V was pared by 1 base and J by 0 bases, with 10 bases between. This CDR3 spans 16 amino acids. CDR1 and CDR2 (germline): SGDLS, YYNGEE. Here the CDR3 DNA reads TGTGCCAGCAGCGTAACCGGGACCCCGAACACCGGGGAGCTGTTTTTT. This gives the protein CASSVTGTPNTGELFF. The variable domain in full, with the rest retrieved from reference TRBV9 and TRBJ2-2, is DSGVTQTPKHLITATGQRVTLRCSPRSGDLSVYWYQQSLDQGLQFLIQYYNGEERAKGNILERFSAQQFPDLHSELNLSSLELGDSALYFCASSVTGTPNTGELFFGEGSRLTVL.

The genes are TRBV9 and TRBJ2-5; 8 nucleotides line up with TRBD2. The V and J ends lost 3 bases and 2 bases, in that order; junction bases with no gene match: 9. CDR1 and CDR2 from the germline V gene are SGDLS and YYNGEE. CDR3 length equals 16 residues. CDR3: CASSGGHGGGQETQYF. The DNA for the CDR3 is TGTGCCAGCAGCGGGGGACATGGCGGGGGGCAAGAGACCCAGTACTTC.

Only one count was recorded for this clonotype. This sequence joins TRBV4-2 and TRBJ1-1; D is undetermined. Per germline, CDR1 LGHNA and CDR2 YNFKEQ. The CDR3 contains 16 residues. V shed 0 bases and J shed 0 bases, with 11 bases lying between them. Here the CDR3 DNA reads TGTGCCAGCAGCCAAGATAGCGAGGTTATGAACACTGAAGCTTTCTTT. The encoded protein is CASSQDSEVMNTEAFF.

The CDR3 here is CASSLEGSGREQYF. DNA of the CDR3: TGTGCCAGCAGCTTAGAAGGAAGCGGTCGCGAGCAGTACTTC. The V call is TRBV7-2, the J call TRBJ2-7; D is possibly TRBD2 (5 bases). The CDR3 runs 14 residues. Germline-derived CDR1 and CDR2 are SGHTA and FQGNSA. V gave up 1 base and J gave up 6 bases, with 13 bases separating them.

As to this clonotype: One end of the junction does not line up with germline, which may come from a read error. The V gene is TRBV6-2 or TRBV6-3, the J gene TRBJ2-7, with D unresolved. The CDR3 loop spans 11 amino acids. Germline CDR1 is MNHEY and CDR2 is SVGEGT. The CDR3, as DNA: TGTGCCAGCTTCGGATCCTACGAGCGGTACTTC. The encoded protein is CASFGSYERYF.

The chain recombines TRBV20-1 with TRBJ2-3, with D unclear. The CDR3 is 14 residues long. The V gene's germline CDR1 is DFQATT and CDR2 SNEGSKA (reference sequence). Deletions cut 0 bases from V and 3 bases from J, with 10 bases between. The CDR3 reads CSARDPTRTDTQYF. CDR3 coding DNA: TGCAGTGCTAGAGATCCAACGCGGACAGATACGCAGTATTTT.

The V and J genes are TRBV7-9 and TRBJ1-2, with TRBD1 matching 8 bases. This CDR3 region has 17 residues. The germline gives CDR1 SEHNR, CDR2 FQNEAQ (reference sequence). The J segment lost 4 bases and the V segment lost 0 bases, leaving 10 bases of the junction unmatched. The CDR3 region has the DNA TGTGCCAGCAGCTTAGCGTATTTCAGGGGGCGTTTCTATGGCTACACCTTC. Its translation is CASSLAYFRGRFYGYTF.

V usage is TRBV24-1 and J usage is TRBJ2-1; 14 nucleotides agree with TRBD2. This CDR3 is 18 amino acids long. Germline V gene lookup returns CDR1 KGHDR and CDR2 SFDVKD. After removal of 4 bases from V and 8 bases from J, the junction contained 12 bases not matched to a gene. CDR3 DNA sequence: TGTGCCACCAGTGACCAAAAGGGACTAGCGGGGGTTGACGATGAGCAGTTCTTC. Its translation: CATSDQKGLAGVDDEQFF.

This clonotype was counted between two and nine times. CDR3 residues: CASSSYSGGTDTQYF. CDR3 DNA sequence: TGTGCCAGCAGCTCGTATAGCGGGGGCACAGATACGCAGTATTTT. The chain carries TRBV7-9 and TRBJ2-3, with 8 bases fitting TRBD2. Losses at the gene ends were 4 bases for V and 1 base for J; bases not matched to a gene: 4. The CDR3 loop spans 15 amino acids. CDR1 SEHNR and CDR2 FQNEAQ come from the germline V gene (reference sequence). The full variable domain, rest sourced from reference TRBV7-9 and TRBJ2-3, is DTGVSQNPRHKITKRGQNVTFRCDPISEHNRLYWYRQTLGQGPEFLTYFQNEAQLEKSRLLSDRFSAERPKGSFSTLEIQRTEQGDSAMYLCASSSYSGGTDTQYFGPGTRLTVL.

The V and J genes are TRBV12-3 or TRBV12-4 and TRBJ2-5, with TRBD2 matching over 9 bases. The CDR3 contains 16 residues. The trim removed 7 bases at V and 1 base at J, leaving 10 bases unmatched. The CDR3 region has the DNA TGTGCCAGCACGAGGGGCCTAGCGGGGCCCCAAGAGACCCAGTACTTC. Encoded protein: CASTRGLAGPQETQYF.

The V and J genes are TRBV20-1 and TRBJ1-5, with D perhaps matching TRBD1 (5 bases). V was cut by 6 bases and J by 2 bases, with 14 bases left in between. This CDR3 spans 14 amino acids. The germline gives CDR1 DFQATT, CDR2 SNEGSKA (reference sequence). The DNA of the CDR3 is TGCAGTGCCCTGTTAGGGGTTGGCAATCAGCCCCAGCATTTT. Translation gives CSALLGVGNQPQHF.

This clonotype was counted only a few times. This chain connects TRBV20-1 to TRBJ2-3, with D perhaps matching TRBD1 or TRBD2 (7 bases each). The CDR3 has 12 residues. V lost 5 bases and J 3 bases, leaving 9 bases between the germline ends. Germline lookup yields CDR1 DFQATT and CDR2 SNEGSKA (reference sequence). CDR3 protein: CSAQGGTDTQYF. The CDR3, as DNA: TGCAGTGCTCAGGGGGGGACAGATACGCAGTATTTT.

This chain uses TRBV27 with TRBJ2-1; TRBD1 is a possible D gene (8 bases). The DNA end lines up better with TRBJ2-7; the J call may be wrong. CDR3 length: 15 amino acids. CDR1 is MNHEY and CDR2 is SMNVEV in the germline V gene (reference sequence). This chain's CDR3 is CASSLLTGGGNEQYF. CDR3 nucleotide sequence: TGTGCCAGCAGTTTATTAACAGGGGGGGGCAATGAGCAGTACTTC.

This clonotype was counted only a few times. The junction differs from germline at one of its ends, possibly a read error. The chain carries TRBV4-3 and TRBJ2-4; 7 nucleotides line up with TRBD2. Germline CDR1 is LGHNA and CDR2 is YSLEER. The length of the CDR3 is 15 residues. In nucleotides, the CDR3 is TGCGCCAGCGGCCAAAAGCGGGGTGTGGGATACATTCAGTACTTC. Translation gives CASGQKRGVGYIQYF.

The V call is TRBV9, the J call TRBJ2-1; 9 nucleotides agree with TRBD1. The CDR3 is made up of 17 amino acids. Losses at the gene ends were 6 bases for V and 8 bases for J; bases not matched to a gene: 18. Looked up from germline, CDR1 is SGDLS and CDR2 is YYNGEE. The CDR3 coding sequence is TGTGCCAGCACCCAGGGGGGCGGGACAGGGTCTGTCCATGAGCAGTTCTTC. Translated, it gives CASTQGGGTGSVHEQFF.

In this sample, this clonotype turned up many times. V gene TRBV20-1 combines with J gene TRBJ2-7; TRBD1 matches 11 bases. CDR3 length equals 13 residues. Germline V gene lookup returns CDR1 DFQATT and CDR2 SNEGSKA (reference sequence). The junction had 4 bases not matched to a gene; V was cut back by 5 bases and J by 4 bases. The CDR3 bases are TGCAGTGCTGAAGGACAGGGGGCTTACGAGCAGTACTTC. Translating it yields CSAEGQGAYEQYF.

The rearrangement links TRBV7-2 to TRBJ2-5; tentatively, D is TRBD2 (7 bases). V was pared by 1 base and J by 0 bases, with 12 bases between. Per the germline V gene, CDR1 is SGHTA and CDR2 is FQGNSA. This CDR3 spans 16 amino acids. The CDR3 sequence: CASSLGGGLYQETQYF. For the CDR3, the DNA is TGTGCCAGCAGCTTAGGCGGGGGCCTGTACCAAGAGACCCAGTACTTC.

V gene TRBV12-3 or TRBV12-4 combines with J gene TRBJ1-6, with TRBD1 matching over 7 bases. The CDR3 runs to 13 residues. The V segment lost 9 bases and the J segment 8 bases; nucleotides outside the gene matches: 7. In DNA, the CDR3 is TGTGCCAGTAGACAGGGCGGAGATTCACCCCTCCACTTT. Its translation: CASRQGGDSPLHF.

V is TRBV10-3 and J is TRBJ2-1; D may be TRBD2 (6 bases). In germline, CDR1 is ENHRY, CDR2 SYGVKD. The CDR3 runs 13 residues. V was clipped by 4 bases and J by 6 bases, with 10 bases between them. As DNA, the CDR3 is TGTGCCATCAGTGGGGCGGGGCTCAATGAGCAGTTCTTC. As protein: CAISGAGLNEQFF.

In this sample, this clonotype turned up a few times. The gene calls are TRBV9 and TRBJ2-1, with TRBD2 matching over 10 bases. Germline V gene lookup returns CDR1 SGDLS and CDR2 YYNGEE. CDR3 size: 17 residues. V was clipped by 1 base and J by 8 bases; unmatched bases: 12. The DNA for the CDR3 is TGTGCCAGCAGCGTATTTCAAGCGGGGGGGGCAACCTATGAGCAGTTCTTC. Translated: CASSVFQAGGATYEQFF. Full variable domain (remainder filled in from reference TRBV9 and TRBJ2-1): DSGVTQTPKHLITATGQRVTLRCSPRSGDLSVYWYQQSLDQGLQFLIQYYNGEERAKGNILERFSAQQFPDLHSELNLSSLELGDSALYFCASSVFQAGGATYEQFFGPGTRLTVL.

J is TRBJ2-1 and V is TRBV20-1; 12 bases line up with TRBD2. Germline assignment: CDR1 DFQATT and CDR2 SNEGSKA (reference sequence). This CDR3 region has 17 residues. V was pared by 3 bases and J by 0 bases, with 6 bases of the junction left unmatched. The CDR3 spells CSASLAGGRRSYNEQFF. The CDR3 DNA reads as TGCAGTGCTAGCCTAGCGGGGGGGCGACGCTCCTACAATGAGCAGTTCTTC.

The rearrangement uses TRBV4-3 and TRBJ1-2; TRBD1 matches at 12 bases. Germline trimming cut 2 bases from V and 3 bases from J; bases unmatched to any gene: 4. Germline CDR1 reads LGHNA; CDR2 reads YSLEER. CDR3 length: 16 residues. CDR3 protein: CASSQLGQGADYGYTF. In nucleotides, the CDR3 is TGCGCCAGCAGCCAATTGGGACAGGGGGCCGACTATGGCTACACCTTC.